These T cell receptor beta chains were read from a single sample in a study of blood T cell repertoires in COVID-19. Assay used: immunoSEQ multiplex PCR; TCRdb lists only in-frame clones, some missing. Seen here are roughly 200,000 clones, around 75% observed once, and the top ten hold around 5.4%. Sequenced input: peripheral blood. These receptors were obtained from a woman aged 40 to 55 with COVID-19, enrolled during active disease. CDR3s include the opening cysteine and the closing phenylalanine or tryptophan. D genes are given only for firm matches. Some rows have no size entry. The others give once, few or many, or a class for an expanded clone.

cdr3_length	v_call	d_call	clone_size	j_call	cdr3_aa	cdr3_nt
14	TRBV10-1	.	.	TRBJ2-4	CASSSVRGGNIQYF	TGCGCCAGCAGCTCCGTGCGGGGTGGAAACATTCAGTACTTC
14	TRBV10-3	.	.	TRBJ2-2	CAITQGSNTGELFF	TGTGCCATCACTCAGGGCTCGAACACCGGGGAGCTGTTTTTT
13	TRBV29-1	TRBD1	few	TRBJ2-7	CSVTTGGSYEQYF	TGCAGCGTTACGACAGGGGGGTCCTACGAGCAGTACTTC
14	TRBV2	.	few	TRBJ2-7	CASRGGRGSYEQYF	TGTGCCAGCAGAGGGGGGAGGGGTTCCTACGAGCAGTACTTC
14	TRBV24-1	.	.	TRBJ2-5	CATSPGAGQETQYF	TGTGCCACCAGCCCAGGGGCCGGCCAAGAGACCCAGTACTTC
13	TRBV24-1	.	.	TRBJ2-7	CATTPVGVYEQYF	TGTGCCACCACGCCTGTGGGCGTCTACGAGCAGTACTTC
15	TRBV5-1	TRBD2	.	TRBJ2-7	CASRGLAGTSYEQYF	TGCGCCAGCAGAGGACTAGCGGGAACTTCCTACGAGCAGTACTTC
14	TRBV7-9	TRBD1	.	TRBJ1-1	CASSLLDRDTEAFF	TGTGCCAGCAGCTTATTGGACAGGGATACTGAAGCTTTCTTT
15	TRBV4-2	TRBD2	.	TRBJ2-3	CASSQVWDYTDTQYF	TGTGCCAGCAGCCAAGTGTGGGACTACACAGATACGCAGTATTTT
13	TRBV30	.	.	TRBJ1-3	CACGLGGLSTIYF	TGTGCCTGCGGGTTAGGGGGTCTTTCCACCATATATTTT
15	TRBV7-9	.	once	TRBJ1-4	CASSPSGGLAEKLFF	TGTGCCAGCAGCCCAAGTGGCGGGTTGGCGGAAAAACTGTTTTTT
12	TRBV9	.	.	TRBJ2-5	CASSQGQETQYF	TGTGCCAGCAGCCAGGGGCAAGAGACCCAGTACTTC
14	TRBV3-1/TRBV3-2	TRBD1	once	TRBJ2-7	CASSGQGAPYEQYF	TGTGCCAGCAGCGGGCAGGGGGCCCCCTACGAGCAGTACTTC
18	TRBV6-6	.	.	TRBJ1-3	CASSRVGGGTGSGNTIYF	TGTGCCAGCAGTCGAGTTGGTGGGGGGACTGGCTCTGGAAACACCATATATTTT
12	TRBV5-1	.	.	TRBJ2-1	CASSSRVGEQFF	TGCGCCAGCAGCTCCAGGGTGGGTGAGCAGTTCTTC
18	TRBV7-8	TRBD2	.	TRBJ2-5	CASSLAKIRLAGGETQYF	TGTGCCAGCAGCTTAGCGAAAATTCGCCTAGCGGGGGGAGAGACCCAGTACTTC
14	TRBV7-2	.	few	TRBJ2-3	CASQAWAHTDTQYF	TGTGCCAGCCAAGCCTGGGCACACACAGATACGCAGTATTTT
13	TRBV18	.	.	TRBJ1-1	CASTSPRYTEAFF	TGTGCCAGTACCAGCCCTAGGTACACTGAAGCTTTCTTT
14	TRBV27	.	.	TRBJ1-5	CASSSQGNDQPQHF	TGTGCCAGCAGTTCGCAGGGGAACGATCAGCCCCAGCATTTT
16	TRBV7-9	TRBD2	.	TRBJ2-7	CASSAGLAGISDEQYF	TGTGCCAGCAGCGCCGGACTAGCGGGTATATCCGACGAGCAGTACTTC
13	TRBV15	.	many	TRBJ2-5	CATRRGALETQYF	TGTGCCACCCGAAGAGGGGCGCTTGAGACCCAGTACTTC
14	TRBV10-3	TRBD1	.	TRBJ1-3	CAISGTGAGNTIYF	TGTGCCATCAGTGGGACAGGGGCTGGAAACACCATATATTTT
15	TRBV19	.	.	TRBJ2-7	CASSLRSTGFGEQYF	TGTGCCAGTAGTCTTAGGTCTACAGGGTTTGGGGAGCAGTACTTC
13	TRBV2	.	.	TRBJ2-1	CASSGGSYNEQFF	TGTGCCAGCAGTGGAGGGAGTTACAATGAGCAGTTCTTC
16	TRBV6-1	TRBD1	.	TRBJ1-1	CASSEAGTGGNTEAFF	TGTGCCAGCAGTGAAGCTGGGACAGGGGGGAACACTGAAGCTTTCTTT
13	TRBV29-1	TRBD1	.	TRBJ1-5	CSVGGQGAQPQHF	TGCAGCGTCGGTGGACAGGGAGCTCAGCCCCAGCATTTT
13	TRBV5-1	.	.	TRBJ1-6	CASSPQFRSPLHF	TGCGCCAGCAGCCCCCAGTTCAGATCACCCCTCCACTTT
13	TRBV5-1	TRBD1	few	TRBJ1-1	CASSLKGARSAFF	TGCGCCAGCAGCTTAAAGGGGGCACGATCAGCTTTCTTT
15	TRBV7-2	TRBD2	.	TRBJ2-5	CASSLDGGRGETQYF	TGTGCCAGCAGCTTAGACGGAGGGCGGGGGGAGACCCAGTACTTC
14	TRBV5-6	.	.	TRBJ2-7	CASSLAYGSLEQYF	TGTGCCAGCAGCTTGGCCTATGGGAGTTTGGAGCAGTACTTC
13	TRBV5-6	.	few	TRBJ1-2	CASSLRGMDGYTF	TGTGCCAGCAGCTTGCGGGGTATGGACGGCTACACCTTC
17	TRBV5-4	.	.	TRBJ2-6	CASSLVRSDSGANVLTF	TGTGCCAGCAGCTTAGTCAGGTCAGACTCTGGGGCCAACGTCCTGACTTTC
15	TRBV4-3	.	.	TRBJ2-3	CASSHLLSGTDTQYF	TGCGCCAGCAGCCATTTGCTCTCAGGCACAGATACGCAGTATTTT
16	TRBV5-4	TRBD1	.	TRBJ1-3	CASSLAGQATGNTIYF	TGTGCCAGCAGCTTGGCGGGACAGGCTACTGGAAACACCATATATTTT
16	TRBV24-1	TRBD1	.	TRBJ2-3	CATSDSTGLSTDTQYF	TGTGCCACCAGTGACTCGACAGGGCTTAGCACAGATACGCAGTATTTT
13	TRBV20-1	.	.	TRBJ1-5	CSASRRVNQPQHF	TGCAGTGCTAGTAGACGGGTCAATCAGCCCCAGCATTTT
15	TRBV3-1/TRBV3-2	.	.	TRBJ2-1	CASSQGDFFIDEQFF	TGTGCCAGCAGCCAAGGGGACTTCTTTATCGATGAGCAGTTCTTC
14	TRBV2	.	few	TRBJ1-2	CASSAQGPAYGYTF	TGTGCCAGCAGTGCCCAGGGGCCCGCCTATGGCTACACCTTC
15	TRBV7-9	.	.	TRBJ1-5	CASSLAFGGSQPQHF	TGTGCCAGCAGCTTAGCGTTTGGAGGGAGTCAGCCCCAGCATTTT